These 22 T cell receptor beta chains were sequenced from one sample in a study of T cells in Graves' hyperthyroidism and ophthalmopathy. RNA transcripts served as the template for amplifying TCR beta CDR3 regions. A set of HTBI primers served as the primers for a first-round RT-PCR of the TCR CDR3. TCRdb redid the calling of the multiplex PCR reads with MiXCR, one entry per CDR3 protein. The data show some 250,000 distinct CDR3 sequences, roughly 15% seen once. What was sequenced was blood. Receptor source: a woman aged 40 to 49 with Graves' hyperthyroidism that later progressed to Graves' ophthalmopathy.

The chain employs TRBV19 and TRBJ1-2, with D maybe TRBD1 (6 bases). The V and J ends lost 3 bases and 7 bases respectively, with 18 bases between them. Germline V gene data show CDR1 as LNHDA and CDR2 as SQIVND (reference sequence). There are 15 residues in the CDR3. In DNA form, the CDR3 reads TGTGCCAGTAGTATGGCCGCCCGGGACAAAGGTGGCTACACCTTC. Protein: CASSMAARDKGGYTF.

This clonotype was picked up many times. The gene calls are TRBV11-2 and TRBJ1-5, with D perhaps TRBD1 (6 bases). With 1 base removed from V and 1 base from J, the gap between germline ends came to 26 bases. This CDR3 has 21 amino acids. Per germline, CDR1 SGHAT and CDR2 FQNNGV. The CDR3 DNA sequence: TGTGCCAGCAGCTTAGCCCATCGACCGGGACACCTCTTCAAAAGCAATCAGCCCCAGCATTTT. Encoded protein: CASSLAHRPGHLFKSNQPQHF. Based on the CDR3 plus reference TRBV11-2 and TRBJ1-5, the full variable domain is EAGVAQSPRYKIIEKRQSVAFWCNPISGHATLYWYQQILGQGPKLLIQFQNNGVVDDSQLPKDRFSAERLKGVDSTLKIQPAKLEDSAVYLCASSLAHRPGHLFKSNQPQHFGDGTRLSIL.

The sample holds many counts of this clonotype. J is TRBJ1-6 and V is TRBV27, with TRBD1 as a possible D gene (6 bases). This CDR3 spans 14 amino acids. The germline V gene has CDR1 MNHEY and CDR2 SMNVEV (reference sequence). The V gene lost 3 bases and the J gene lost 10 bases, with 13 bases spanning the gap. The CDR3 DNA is TGTGCCAGCAGTTTGGACAACAGGGTCTCACCCCTCCACTTT. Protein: CASSLDNRVSPLHF.

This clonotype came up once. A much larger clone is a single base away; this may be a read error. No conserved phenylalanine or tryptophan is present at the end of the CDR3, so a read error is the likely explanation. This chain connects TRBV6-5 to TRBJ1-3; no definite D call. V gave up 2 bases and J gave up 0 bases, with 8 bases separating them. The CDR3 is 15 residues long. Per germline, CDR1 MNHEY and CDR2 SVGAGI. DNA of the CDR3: TGTGCCAGCAGTTACCCGGGCAGCTCTGGAAACACCATATATTGT. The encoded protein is CASSYPGSSGNTIYC.

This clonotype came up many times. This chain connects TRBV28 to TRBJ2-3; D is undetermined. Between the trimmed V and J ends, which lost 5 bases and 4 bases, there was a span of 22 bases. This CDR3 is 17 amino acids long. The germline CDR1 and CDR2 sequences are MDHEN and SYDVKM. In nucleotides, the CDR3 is TGTGCCAGCAGTCCTGGACGGATACCAGTTAAAGCAGATACGCAGTATTTT. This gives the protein CASSPGRIPVKADTQYF.

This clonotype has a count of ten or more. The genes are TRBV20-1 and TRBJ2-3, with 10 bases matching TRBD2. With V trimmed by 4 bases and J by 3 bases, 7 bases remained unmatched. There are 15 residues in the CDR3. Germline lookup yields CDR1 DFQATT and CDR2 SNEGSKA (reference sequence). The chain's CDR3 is CSAISSGRSTDTQYF. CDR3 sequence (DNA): TGCAGTGCTATTTCTAGCGGGAGAAGTACAGATACGCAGTATTTT.

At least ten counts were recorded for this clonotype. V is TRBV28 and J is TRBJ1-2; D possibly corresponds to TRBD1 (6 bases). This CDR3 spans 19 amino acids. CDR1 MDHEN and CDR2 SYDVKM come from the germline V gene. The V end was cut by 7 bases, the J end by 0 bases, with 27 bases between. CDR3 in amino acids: CASTLEGGERGYTNYGYTF. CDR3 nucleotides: TGTGCCAGCACTCTCGAGGGGGGGGAAAGAGGGTATACTAACTATGGCTACACCTTC.

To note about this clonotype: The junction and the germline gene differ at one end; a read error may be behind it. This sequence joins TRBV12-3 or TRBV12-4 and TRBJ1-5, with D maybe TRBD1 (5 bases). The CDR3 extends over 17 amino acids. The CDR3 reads CVSSPTHSRGSKQPQHF. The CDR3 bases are TGTGTCAGCAGCCCAACCCACTCAAGGGGTTCGAAGCAGCCCCAGCATTTT.

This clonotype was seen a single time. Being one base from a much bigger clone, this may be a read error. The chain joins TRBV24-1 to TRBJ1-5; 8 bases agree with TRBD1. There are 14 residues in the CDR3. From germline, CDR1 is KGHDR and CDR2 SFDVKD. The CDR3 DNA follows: TGTCCCACCAGTGACAGGGGAAAGGGTCAGCCCCAGCATTTT. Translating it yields CPTSDRGKGQPQHF.

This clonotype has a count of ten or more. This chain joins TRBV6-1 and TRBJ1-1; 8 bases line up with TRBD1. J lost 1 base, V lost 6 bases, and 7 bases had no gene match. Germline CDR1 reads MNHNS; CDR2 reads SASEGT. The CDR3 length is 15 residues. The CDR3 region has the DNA TGTGCCAGCAGACTAGACAGGGGCCAGAACACTGAAGCTTTCTTT. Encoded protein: CASRLDRGQNTEAFF.

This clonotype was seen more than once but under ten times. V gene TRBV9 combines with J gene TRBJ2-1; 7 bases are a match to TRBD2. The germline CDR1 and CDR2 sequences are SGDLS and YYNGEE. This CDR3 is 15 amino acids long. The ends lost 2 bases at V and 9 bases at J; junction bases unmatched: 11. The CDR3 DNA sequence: TGTGCCAGCAGCGTCACTAGCGCGGAGGGTGGTGAGCAGTTCTTC. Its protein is CASSVTSAEGGEQFF.

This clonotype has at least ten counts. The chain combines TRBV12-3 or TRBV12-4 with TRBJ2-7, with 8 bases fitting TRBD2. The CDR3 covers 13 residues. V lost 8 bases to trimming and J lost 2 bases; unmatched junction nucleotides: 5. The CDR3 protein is CASGLAGTYEQYF. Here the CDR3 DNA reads TGTGCCAGCGGATTAGCGGGAACCTACGAGCAGTACTTC.

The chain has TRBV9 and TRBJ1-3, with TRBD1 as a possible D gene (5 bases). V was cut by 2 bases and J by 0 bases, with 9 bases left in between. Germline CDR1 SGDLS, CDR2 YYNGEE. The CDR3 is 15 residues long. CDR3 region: CASSVSGNSGNTIYF. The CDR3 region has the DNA TGTGCCAGCAGCGTTTCAGGGAACTCTGGAAACACCATATATTTT.

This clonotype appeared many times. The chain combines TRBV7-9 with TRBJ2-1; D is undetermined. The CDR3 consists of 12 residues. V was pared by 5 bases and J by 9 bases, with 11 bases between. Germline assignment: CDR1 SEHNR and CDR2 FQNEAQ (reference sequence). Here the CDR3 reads CASSLGKGEQFF. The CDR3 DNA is TGTGCCAGCAGCCTAGGAAAGGGTGAGCAGTTCTTC.

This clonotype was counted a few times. The CDR3 here is CASKSSRETQYF. The DNA for the CDR3 is TGTGCCAGCAAATCATCACGGGAGACCCAGTACTTC. This chain joins TRBV6-2 or TRBV6-3 and TRBJ2-5; no clear D gene. In germline, CDR1 is MNHEY, CDR2 SVGEGT. The V end was cut by 7 bases, the J end by 5 bases, with 11 bases between. The CDR3 consists of 12 residues.

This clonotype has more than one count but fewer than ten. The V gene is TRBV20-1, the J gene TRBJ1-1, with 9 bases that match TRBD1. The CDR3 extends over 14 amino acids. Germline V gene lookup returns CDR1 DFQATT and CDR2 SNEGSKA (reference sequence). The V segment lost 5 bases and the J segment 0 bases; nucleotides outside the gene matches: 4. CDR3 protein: CSAPGTGLNTEAFF. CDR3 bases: TGCAGTGCTCCAGGGACAGGGCTGAACACTGAAGCTTTCTTT.

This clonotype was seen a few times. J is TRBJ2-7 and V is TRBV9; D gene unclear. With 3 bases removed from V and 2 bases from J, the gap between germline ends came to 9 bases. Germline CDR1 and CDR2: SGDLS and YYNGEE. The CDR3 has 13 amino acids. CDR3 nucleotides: TGTGCCAGCAGCGATAACGCGGCCTACGAGCAGTACTTC. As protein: CASSDNAAYEQYF.

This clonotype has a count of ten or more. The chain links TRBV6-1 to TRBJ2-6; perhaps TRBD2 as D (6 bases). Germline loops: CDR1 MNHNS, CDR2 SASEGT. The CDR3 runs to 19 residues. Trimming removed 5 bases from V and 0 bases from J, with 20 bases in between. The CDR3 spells CASSFPSVSPHSGANVLTF. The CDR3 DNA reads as TGTGCCAGCAGTTTCCCTAGCGTTTCCCCCCACTCTGGGGCCAACGTCCTGACTTTC.

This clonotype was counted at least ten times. CDR3 sequence (DNA): TGTGCCAGCCGCGGGACAGGGGATAATTCACCCCTCCACTTT. Amino acid sequence: CASRGTGDNSPLHF. The chain recombines TRBV18 with TRBJ1-6; TRBD1 agrees at 10 bases. CDR1 and CDR2 (germline): KGHSH, LQKENI. The CDR3 runs 14 residues. V lost 8 bases to trimming and J lost 5 bases; unmatched junction nucleotides: 3.

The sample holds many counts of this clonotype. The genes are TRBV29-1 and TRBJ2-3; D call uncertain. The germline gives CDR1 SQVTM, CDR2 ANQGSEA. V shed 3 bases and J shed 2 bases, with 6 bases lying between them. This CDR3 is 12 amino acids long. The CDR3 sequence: CSVDGNTDTQYF. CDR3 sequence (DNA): TGCAGCGTTGATGGTAACACAGATACGCAGTATTTT.

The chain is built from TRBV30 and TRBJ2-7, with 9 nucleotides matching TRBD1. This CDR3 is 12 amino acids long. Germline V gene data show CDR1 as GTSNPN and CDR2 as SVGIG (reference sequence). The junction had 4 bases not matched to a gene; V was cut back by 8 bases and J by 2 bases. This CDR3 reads CAGTGFPYEQYF. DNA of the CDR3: TGTGCCGGGACAGGGTTCCCCTACGAGCAGTACTTC.

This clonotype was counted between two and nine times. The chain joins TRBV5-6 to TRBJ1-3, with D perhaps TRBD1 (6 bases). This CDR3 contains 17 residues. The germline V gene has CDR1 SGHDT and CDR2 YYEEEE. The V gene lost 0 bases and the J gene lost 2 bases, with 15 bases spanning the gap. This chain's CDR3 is CASSLVAGAIPGNTIYF. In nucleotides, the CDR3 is TGTGCCAGCAGCTTGGTGGCGGGGGCAATTCCTGGAAACACCATATATTTT.